These T cell receptor beta chains were read from a single sample in a study of T-cell reconstitution after alpha-beta-depleted transplantation in children. TCRdb re-derived calls from the PCR reads in MiXCR, one entry per CDR3 protein. The sample includes a few hundred thousand distinct CDR3 sequences, more than 7.5% seen only once; the top ten take approximately 5.4%. The sample here was PBMCs from the stem cell graft donor, taken from the stem cell graft. The source of these receptors is a human donor who donated a stem cell graft to a child with SCID. CDR3s include the opening cysteine and the closing phenylalanine or tryptophan. The D gene is left open where the match is weak. Clone size is stated in some rows and not others, as once, few, many or a class when expanded.

j_gene | d_gene | v_gene | abundance | CDR3aa | CDR3nt
TRBJ1-4 | NA | TRBV18 | NA | CASSPSGRPPATNEKLFF | TGTGCCAGCTCACCATCGGGACGGCCGCCTGCAACTAATGAAAAACTGTTTTTT
TRBJ1-2 | NA | TRBV6-1 | NA | CASGRLAGVYGYTF | TGTGCCAGCGGAAGACTAGCTGGGGTCTATGGCTACACCTTC
TRBJ1-3 | TRBD1 | TRBV20-1 | many | CSALHPGQAPFSSGNTIYF | TGCAGTGCCCTCCACCCGGGACAGGCGCCCTTCAGCTCTGGAAACACCATATATTTT
TRBJ2-1 | NA | TRBV12-3/TRBV12-4 | many | CASSLDREIGINEQFF | TGTGCCAGCAGTTTAGACAGGGAGATTGGTATTAATGAGCAGTTCTTC
TRBJ1-5 | NA | TRBV6-5 | many | CASSYRDGSQPQHF | TGTGCCAGCAGTTACAGGGATGGTAGTCAGCCCCAGCATTTT
TRBJ2-7 | TRBD1 | TRBV5-1 | many | CASSLQGQSYEQYF | TGCGCCAGCAGCTTGCAGGGACAGAGCTACGAGCAGTACTTC
TRBJ2-5 | NA | TRBV20-1 | many | CSATGTHQETQYF | TGCAGTGCTACCGGGACCCACCAAGAGACCCAGTACTTC
TRBJ1-2 | NA | TRBV9 | NA | CASSAVRVGYYGHPF | TGTGCCAGCAGCGCCGTCCGGGTCGGATACTATGGCCACCCCTTC
TRBJ2-5 | NA | TRBV20-1 | many | CSARVDWIKETQYF | TGCAGTGCTAGGGTGGATTGGATTAAAGAGACCCAGTACTTC
TRBJ2-2 | NA | TRBV11-2 | many | CASSLRGGGRLRTGELFF | TGTGCCAGCAGCTTGAGGGGGGGAGGCAGGTTAAGGACCGGGGAGCTGTTTTTT
TRBJ2-2 | NA | TRBV3-1 | many | CASSRASPANTGELFF | TGTGCCAGCAGCCGAGCTAGCCCCGCGAACACCGGGGAGCTGTTTTTT
TRBJ1-1 | NA | TRBV28 | many | CASSLGPLNTEAFF | TGTGCCAGCAGTTTAGGACCATTGAACACTGAAGCTTTCTTT
TRBJ1-2 | NA | TRBV6-5 | many | CASSSLYYGYTF | TGTGCCAGCAGTTCCCTCTACTATGGCTACACCTTC
TRBJ2-3 | NA | TRBV20-1 | many | CSARGVTTDTQYF | TGCAGTGCTAGAGGGGTTACCACAGATACGCAGTATTTT
TRBJ2-7 | TRBD1 | TRBV30 | few | CAWSVQGVVQYF | TGTGCCTGGAGTGTACAGGGGGTCGTGCAGTACTTC
TRBJ2-7 | TRBD1 | TRBV20-1 | many | CSARGGLRTGPSYEQYF | TGCAGTGCTAGAGGTGGACTACGGACAGGGCCATCCTACGAGCAGTACTTC
TRBJ2-5 | NA | TRBV9 | NA | CASSVIGGQETQYF | TGTGCCAGCAGCGTAATCGGGGGGCAGGAGACCCAGTACTTC
TRBJ2-5 | TRBD2 | TRBV20-1 | many | CSASDSGGGETQYF | TGCAGTGCTAGTGATAGCGGGGGGGGAGAGACCCAGTACTTC
TRBJ2-5 | NA | TRBV29-1 | many | CSVEELGETQYF | TGCAGCGTTGAAGAGTTAGGGGAGACCCAGTACTTC
TRBJ2-2 | NA | TRBV5-1 | many | CASSLSVDRVRAGELFF | TGCGCCAGCAGCTTGTCCGTCGACCGGGTCAGAGCCGGGGAGCTGTTTTTT
TRBJ2-5 | NA | TRBV5-1 | many | CASSLTSKETQYF | TGCGCCAGCAGCTTAACTAGTAAGGAGACCCAGTACTTC
TRBJ1-4 | TRBD1 | TRBV5-1 | many | CASSMGQGEKLFF | TGCGCCAGCAGCATGGGACAGGGAGAAAAACTGTTTTTT
TRBJ2-5 | NA | TRBV20-1 | NA | CSARGTTGPETQYF | TGCAGTGCTAGAGGTACGACAGGCCCAGAGACCCAGTACTTC
TRBJ1-2 | NA | TRBV2 | few | CASRGDRFHGYTF | TGTGCCAGCAGGGGGGACCGCTTCCATGGCTACACCTTC
TRBJ2-7 | TRBD1 | TRBV11-2 | many | CASTGTGGGYEQYF | TGTGCCAGCACCGGGACAGGGGGCGGCTACGAGCAGTACTTC
TRBJ1-2 | NA | TRBV20-1 | many | CSARDIRGSYGYTF | TGCAGTGCTAGAGATATAAGGGGCTCCTATGGCTACACCTTC
TRBJ1-2 | NA | TRBV6-1 | many | CASSGAYGYTF | TGTGCCAGCAGTGGGGCTTATGGCTACACCTTC
TRBJ1-5 | NA | TRBV12-3/TRBV12-4 | NA | CASSFNIQGGQPQHF | TGTGCCAGCAGTTTTAATATACAGGGCGGTCAGCCCCAGCATTTT
TRBJ2-3 | TRBD2 | TRBV29-1 | many | CSVEASGGTDTQYF | TGCAGCGTTGAAGCCAGCGGGGGAACAGATACGCAGTATTTT
TRBJ1-1 | TRBD1 | TRBV4-1 | many | CASREGGAGGTEAFF | TGCGCCAGCCGGGAAGGGGGCGCAGGGGGCACTGAAGCTTTCTTT
TRBJ2-1 | TRBD1 | TRBV5-5 | many | CASRWDRPYNEQFF | TGTGCCAGCAGATGGGACAGGCCCTACAATGAGCAGTTCTTC
TRBJ1-2 | TRBD1 | TRBV12-3/TRBV12-4 | few | CASSLADRGGGYTF | TGTGCCAGCAGTTTGGCGGACAGGGGCGGTGGCTACACCTTC
TRBJ2-1 | NA | TRBV29-1 | many | CSVQGGYNEQFF | TGCAGCGTCCAAGGGGGCTACAATGAGCAGTTCTTC
TRBJ2-7 | TRBD1 | TRBV12-3/TRBV12-4 | many | CASSPSGQNTYEQYF | TGTGCCAGCAGTCCCTCGGGACAGAATACCTACGAGCAGTACTTC
TRBJ2-1 | NA | TRBV7-9 | many | CASSPVERAEQFF | TGTGCCAGCAGCCCCGTGGAACGTGCTGAGCAGTTCTTC
TRBJ2-5 | NA | TRBV5-2 | NA | CARGSGVLCQETQYF | TGTGCCAGGGGCTCCGGCGTCCTCTGCCAAGAGACCCAGTACTTC
TRBJ2-1 | NA | TRBV4-2 | many | CASSQVDRPSYNEQFF | TGTGCCAGCAGCCAAGTTGACAGGCCCTCCTACAATGAGCAGTTCTTC
TRBJ2-5 | TRBD2 | TRBV20-1 | many | CSARDGGGQETQYF | TGCAGTGCTAGAGATGGGGGGGGGCAAGAGACCCAGTACTTC
TRBJ1-1 | NA | TRBV7-2 | many | CASSAGSGIEAFF | TGTGCCAGCAGCGCCGGGTCAGGTATTGAAGCTTTCTTT
TRBJ1-5 | NA | TRBV20-1 | many | CSARGMTGGQPQHF | TGCAGTGCTAGAGGAATGACAGGAGGTCAGCCCCAGCATTTT
TRBJ2-5 | NA | TRBV12-3/TRBV12-4 | many | CASSFLEETQYF | TGTGCCAGCAGTTTCCTTGAGGAGACCCAGTACTTC
TRBJ2-7 | NA | TRBV7-2 | many | CASSLGVPTAPSYEQYF | TGTGCCAGCAGCTTAGGGGTTCCGACAGCCCCGTCATACGAGCAGTACTTC
TRBJ2-2 | NA | TRBV7-9 | many | CASSLEYGELFF | TGTGCCAGCAGCTTAGAATACGGGGAGCTGTTTTTT
TRBJ1-5 | NA | TRBV5-1 | many | CASSLLPGSNQPQHF | TGCGCCAGCAGCCTGCTTCCGGGAAGCAATCAGCCCCAGCATTTT
TRBJ2-7 | NA | TRBV5-1 | many | CASSLMGVGYEQYF | TGCGCCAGCAGCTTGATGGGTGTCGGCTACGAGCAGTACTTC
TRBJ2-3 | TRBD2 | TRBV5-1 | many | CASSALAGGRDTQYF | TGCGCCAGCAGCGCGCTAGCGGGGGGCCGGGATACGCAGTATTTT